Shown below are 2 T cell receptor beta chains from a single sample sequenced in a study of blood T cell repertoires in COVID-19. The table came from immunoSEQ multiplex PCR; TCRdb's copy has only in-frame clones and leaves some out. The sample carries 100,000 to 130,000 clones, over 80% recorded once. The sample was peripheral blood. Source of these receptors: a woman between 70 and 85 years old with acute or convalescent COVID-19.

V and J are TRBV6-2 or TRBV6-3 and TRBJ1-5; 9 positions agree with TRBD1. V trimming: 6 bases; J trimming: 7 bases; junction bases outside the gene matches: 7. The CDR3 covers 14 residues. Germline lookup yields CDR1 MNHEY and CDR2 SVGEGT. This chain's CDR3 is CASSLGQGRQPQHF. CDR3 bases: TGTGCCAGCAGCCTTGGACAGGGGAGGCAGCCCCAGCATTTT.

The chain uses TRBV18 and TRBJ1-2; 8 bases are a match to TRBD1. Looked up from germline, CDR1 is KGHSH and CDR2 is LQKENI. V shed 3 bases and J 4 bases; nucleotides not matched to a gene: 13. The CDR3 totals 17 residues. Here the CDR3 reads CASSPLPLHTGGYGYTF. CDR3 DNA: TGTGCCAGCTCACCCCTACCCCTTCATACAGGGGGCTATGGCTACACCTTC. Using reference TRBV18 and TRBJ1-2 for the parts outside the CDR3, the full variable domain is NAGVMQNPRHLVRRRGQEARLRCSPMKGHSHVYWYRQLPEEGLKFMVYLQKENIIDESGMPKERFSAEFPKEGPSILRIQQVVRGDSAAYFCASSPLPLHTGGYGYTFGSGTRLTVV.